The subject of this entry is one TCR beta chain. What this receptor recognizes is not known. No clone much larger than this one lies a single base away; base qualities are absent. The time point label, as the study defines it: baseline before first vaccination. Samples from vaccinated people were obtained from the UK trials COV001 and COV002, which included a single-blind randomized controlled phase 2/3 trial of AZD1222 (ChAdOx1 nCoV-19) in healthy adults. Trial participant PBMC samples were collected at day 0 and day 28 after the second dose for TCRbeta chain sequencing. This specimen comes from a study of T cell responses to AZD1222 COVID-19 vaccine (dated by TCRdb to the early 2020s). Notes on the research overall: AZD1222 recipients with second doses at about 4 weeks or about 12 weeks were pooled, because spike-specific TCR depth and breadth did not differ between schedules. A total of 240 or so trial participants underwent TCR sequencing, of whom about 210 had received two doses of AZD1222 and 26 had received two doses of the MenACWY control vaccine. Trial participants were enrolled by age into subgroups of 18-55, 56-69 and 70-plus years, and roughly 150, 30 and 60 TCR-sequenced participants, respectively, were included in these subgroups. Points the paper makes about the study in general: In the small 56-69-year group, the increase in depth fell short of significance, most likely because of low power. Participants were mostly white British and included more females than males, and it was suggested by the authors that clonal diversity may have been underestimated. Conclusions about previously exposed vaccinees are limited because only six or seven AZD1222 recipients were SARS-CoV-2 seropositive at baseline. Nearly half of unique spike-specific TCRs reportedly recognized epitopes outside regions mutated in the B.1.351 and B.1.1.7 variants. Because no day 14 peak-response samples were available, repertoires were characterized only after the peak T cell response. Spike-specific TCR breadth and depth rose significantly after two AZD1222 doses compared with day 0 and with MenACWY recipients. CD4 TCRs associated with the vaccine covered the entire spike protein, and the dominant responses were in regions 160-218 and 743-854.

The CDR3 regions of human TCRbeta chains were analyzed by immunosequencing. The original pipeline was this. TCRs in the repertoires were compared against a reference library of SARS-CoV-2-specific TCRs that had been generated with the MIRA antigen-specificity platform. Breadth was defined as the fraction of unique TCRs that were SARS-CoV-2-associated. Depth was defined as the fraction of total T cells that were SARS-CoV-2-associated. Using the MIRA data, each spike-specific TCR was mapped to the spike region that the TCR reacts to and placed in a CD4 or CD8 class. Log10-transformed breadth and depth values were compared by one-way ANOVA with Sidak's multiple comparisons tests. Sourced from immuneACCESS, this table was stored by TCRdb with only in-frame sequences that have V and J called. A share of the clones is absent; for the studies checked, an unresolved V gene accounts for under half, and the remainder has no known explanation. V and J calls and clone size follow that table, whereas D and trimming were derived from the DNA. The sample table holds around 62,000 clones, of which 85% to 90% were seen once. Approximately 5% of the sample is in the top ten clones.

The sample consisted of peripheral blood, taken on day 0 of AZD1222 vaccination. The sequence was obtained from an adult in good health.

The encoded CDR3 is CASSPTSTNEKLFF. The nucleotide sequence is given as TGCGCCAGCTCCCCAACATCAACTAATGAAAAACTGTTTTTT. This receptor chain uses TRBV5-1 and TRBJ1-4, with the D gene call left open. CDR1 is given as SGHRS and CDR2 as YFSETQ, both from the germline V gene. V is pared back by 7 bases and J by 0 bases, with 10 bases lying between the germline termini. Counted from cysteine to phenylalanine, this CDR3 has 14 amino acids. Only the CDR3 part of the read is kept: 42 bases, read in frame from the first base. Outside the CDR3, residues come from the reference TRBV5-1 and TRBJ1-4 proteins, so the full variable domain is: KAGVTQTPRYLIKTRGQQVTLSCSPISGHRSVSWYQQTPGQGLQFLFEYFSETQRNKGNFPGRFSGRQFSNSRSEMNVSTLELGDSALYLCASSPTSTNEKLFFGSGTQLSVL.